Shown below are 29 T cell receptor beta chains from a single sample sequenced in a study of early T cells in non-severe SARS-CoV-2 infection. TCRdb used MiXCR to reprocess the 5' RACE reads, holding one entry per CDR3 protein. The data contain tens of thousands of distinct CDR3 sequences, 12% of them singletons. The sample was whole blood. These receptors were obtained from an adult who was a healthcare worker with PCR-confirmed SARS-CoV-2 infection or an uninfected control (not recorded which).

The table lists this clonotype with a few counts. The chain couples TRBV5-6 to TRBJ2-7; perhaps TRBD2 as D (5 bases). The germline CDR1 and CDR2 sequences are SGHDT and YYEEEE. V lost 1 base to trimming and J lost 4 bases, with 12 bases between them. This CDR3 is built from 14 residues. The CDR3 bases are TGTGCCAGCAGCTTGTTAGGCAGAGGGTACGAGCAGTACTTC. It specifies CASSLLGRGYEQYF.

This clonotype was seen ten or more times. V and J are TRBV4-3 and TRBJ2-2, with 9 bases matching TRBD2. The V segment lost 0 bases and the J segment 6 bases; nucleotides outside the gene matches: 8. The CDR3 has 17 residues. The germline gives CDR1 LGHNA, CDR2 YSLEER. CDR3: CASSQDAAGGGSGELFF. The CDR3 DNA sequence: TGCGCCAGCAGCCAAGATGCAGCGGGAGGCGGGTCCGGGGAGCTGTTTTTT.

The chain uses TRBV29-1 and TRBJ2-3; D unresolved. Between the trimmed V and J ends, which lost 3 bases and 2 bases, there was a span of 3 bases. The CDR3 spans 11 residues. From germline, CDR1 is SQVTM and CDR2 ANQGSEA. Here the CDR3 DNA reads TGCAGCGTTGACGACACAGATACGCAGTATTTT. It is translated as CSVDDTDTQYF.

In this sample, this clonotype turned up a few times. This chain links TRBV18 with TRBJ1-5; TRBD1 agrees at 7 bases. Germline V gene sequence: CDR1 KGHSH, CDR2 LQKENI. V gave up 2 bases and J gave up 5 bases; unmatched junction bases: 6. CDR3 length: 15 amino acids. The CDR3 is CASSPETGLDQPQHF. The CDR3 coding sequence is TGTGCCAGCTCACCAGAGACAGGGTTGGATCAGCCCCAGCATTTT.

The chain employs TRBV10-3 and TRBJ1-6; no clear D. V lost 10 bases and J 5 bases, leaving 12 bases between the germline ends. Germline V gene lookup returns CDR1 ENHRY and CDR2 SYGVKD. CDR3 length equals 13 residues. The CDR3 DNA reads as TGTGCCACTTTGACGGACGATAATTCACCCCTCCACTTT. This encodes CATLTDDNSPLHF.

Only a few counts were recorded for this clonotype. The chain has TRBV5-1 and TRBJ2-7; TRBD1 is a possible D gene (6 bases). The V gene lost 4 bases and the J gene lost 1 base, with 12 bases spanning the gap. Germline V gene lookup returns CDR1 SGHRS and CDR2 YFSETQ. The CDR3 length is 14 residues. CDR3 in DNA: TGCGCCAGCAGCACCGGGACACCTTCCTACGAGCAGTACTTC. This gives the protein CASSTGTPSYEQYF.

At least ten counts were recorded for this clonotype. The rearrangement uses TRBV18 and TRBJ1-3; 10 bases match TRBD1. Per the germline V gene, CDR1 is KGHSH and CDR2 is LQKENI. V lost 4 bases to trimming and J lost 1 base; unmatched junction nucleotides: 1. The CDR3 covers 15 residues. The CDR3: CASSRDRGSGNTIYF. The DNA for the CDR3 is TGTGCCAGCTCACGGGACAGGGGATCTGGAAACACCATATATTTT.

This clonotype was picked up many times. The V gene is TRBV7-2, the J gene TRBJ2-5; D unclear. The CDR3 spans 14 residues. Germline CDR1 reads SGHTA; CDR2 reads FQGNSA. The V end was cut by 3 bases, the J end by 4 bases, with 12 bases between. DNA for the CDR3: TGTGCCAGCAGCTTTCGGCGGTCGCTAGAGACCCAGTACTTC. Its translation: CASSFRRSLETQYF.

This clonotype turned up a few times. The J gene is TRBJ1-1, the V gene TRBV25-1; a possible D gene is TRBD1 (5 bases). This CDR3 region has 14 residues. Between the trimmed V and J ends, which lost 3 bases and 5 bases, there was a span of 13 bases. The V gene's germline CDR1 is MGHDK and CDR2 SYGVNS. The CDR3 DNA reads TGTGCCAGCAGTGACGTGGGGGGAATTACTGAAGCTTTCTTT. Translating gives CASSDVGGITEAFF.

This clonotype was recorded at least ten times. The rearrangement links TRBV11-3 to TRBJ1-2; the D is unclear. The CDR3 spans 13 residues. Germline CDR1 and CDR2: SGHNT and YENEEA. V shed 5 bases and J shed 2 bases, with 9 bases lying between them. CDR3: CASSENENYGYTF. The DNA of the CDR3 is TGTGCCAGCAGCGAAAACGAGAACTATGGCTACACCTTC.

This clonotype was recorded a few times. The V gene is TRBV12-3 or TRBV12-4, the J gene TRBJ1-5; 8 bases match TRBD1. The CDR3 runs 15 residues. V trimming: 5 bases; J trimming: 1 base; junction bases outside the gene matches: 4. CDR3 loop: CASSPDRGSNQPQHF. The CDR3 bases are TGTGCCAGCAGTCCCGACAGGGGAAGCAATCAGCCCCAGCATTTT.

V and J are TRBV24-1 and TRBJ2-1; 13 nucleotides line up with TRBD2. In germline, CDR1 is KGHDR, CDR2 SFDVKD. The CDR3 spans 17 residues. The J segment lost 8 bases and the V segment lost 3 bases, leaving 9 bases of the junction unmatched. CDR3 DNA: TGTGCCACCAGTGATACTAGCGGGAGGGCTAAGGTCTATGAGCAGTTCTTC. Translation: CATSDTSGRAKVYEQFF.

J is TRBJ2-5 and V is TRBV4-1; TRBD1 aligns across 9 bases. There are 17 residues in the CDR3. V lost 1 base to trimming and J lost 4 bases; unmatched junction nucleotides: 10. From germline, CDR1 is MGHRA and CDR2 YSYEKL. This CDR3 is CASSQGPRDREGETQYF. CDR3 bases: TGCGCCAGCAGCCAAGGGCCCCGGGACAGGGAGGGAGAGACCCAGTACTTC.

This clonotype has ten or more counts. The rearrangement joins TRBV11-2 to TRBJ2-7, with 7 bases lining up with TRBD1. V lost 3 bases, J lost 5 bases, and 1 base stayed unmatched. CDR1 is SGHAT, CDR2 FQNNGV, per germline. The CDR3 runs 12 residues. DNA for the CDR3: TGTGCCAGCAGCTTCGACAGGGACGAGCAGTACTTC. Its protein product is CASSFDRDEQYF. The full variable domain, rest sourced from reference TRBV11-2 and TRBJ2-7, is EAGVAQSPRYKIIEKRQSVAFWCNPISGHATLYWYQQILGQGPKLLIQFQNNGVVDDSQLPKDRFSAERLKGVDSTLKIQPAKLEDSAVYLCASSFDRDEQYFGPGTRLTVT.

The chain joins TRBV25-1 to TRBJ2-5; D tentatively reads TRBD1 or TRBD2 (5 bases each). V shed 4 bases and J shed 2 bases, with 17 bases lying between them. The V gene's germline CDR1 is MGHDK and CDR2 SYGVNS. This CDR3 is 16 amino acids long. In DNA, the CDR3 is TGTGCCAGCAGTGGTCCCCGCGAGGGGCCGCAAGAGACCCAGTACTTC. Its translation: CASSGPREGPQETQYF.

The rearrangement joins TRBV6-1 to TRBJ1-5; a possible D gene is TRBD1 (5 bases). CDR1 is MNHNS and CDR2 is SASEGT in the germline V gene. Trimming removed 6 bases at V and 2 bases at J, with 11 bases between. The CDR3 is made up of 14 amino acids. This CDR3 is CASRMGLGNQPQHF. The CDR3, as DNA: TGTGCCAGCAGAATGGGGCTTGGCAATCAGCCCCAGCATTTT.

This clonotype was observed a few times. J is TRBJ2-7 and V is TRBV6-1; 8 positions match TRBD1. This CDR3 is 15 amino acids long. Germline V gives CDR1 MNHNS, CDR2 SASEGT. The junction had 11 bases not matched to a gene; V was cut back by 4 bases and J by 6 bases. The CDR3 spells CASSVNRGYGGEQYF. CDR3 in DNA: TGTGCCAGCAGTGTCAACAGGGGGTATGGAGGCGAGCAGTACTTC.

This clonotype appeared a few times. The J gene is TRBJ1-1, the V gene TRBV9; 8 bases are a match to TRBD1. The ends lost 0 bases at V and 4 bases at J; junction bases unmatched: 2. This CDR3 is built from 14 residues. Germline V CDR1 and CDR2: SGDLS, YYNGEE. This CDR3 reads CASSVEGQATEAFF. CDR3 DNA: TGTGCCAGCAGCGTAGAGGGACAGGCCACTGAAGCTTTCTTT.

This clonotype occurred a few times. This rearrangement joins TRBV9 to TRBJ2-3; 7 bases fit TRBD1. Germline trimming cut 5 bases from V and 4 bases from J; bases unmatched to any gene: 4. The CDR3 is 13 residues long. Per the germline V gene, CDR1 is SGDLS and CDR2 is YYNGEE. The CDR3 DNA reads as TGTGCCAGCAGAGGACAGGCTTCAGATACGCAGTATTTT. It is translated as CASRGQASDTQYF.

This clonotype came up many times. The chain uses TRBV5-6 and TRBJ2-1, with D unclear. The CDR3 length is 14 residues. From germline, CDR1 is SGHDT and CDR2 YYEEEE. The V gene lost 0 bases and the J gene lost 7 bases, with 11 bases spanning the gap. As DNA, the CDR3 is TGTGCCAGCAGCTTGGTTATAAGTCGTAATGAGCAGTTCTTC. Encoded protein: CASSLVISRNEQFF.

This clonotype appeared many times. V usage is TRBV5-6 and J usage is TRBJ2-6, with 10 bases fitting TRBD1. V lost 2 bases, J lost 0 bases, and 5 bases stayed unmatched. This CDR3 has 18 residues. Per germline, CDR1 SGHDT and CDR2 YYEEEE. The CDR3 sequence is CASSLGQGGISGANVLTF. DNA for the CDR3: TGTGCCAGCAGCTTAGGACAGGGGGGCATCTCTGGGGCCAACGTCCTGACTTTC.

The gene calls are TRBV19 and TRBJ1-2; perhaps TRBD1 as D (5 bases). V lost 6 bases, J lost 8 bases, and 22 bases lay in between. Germline assignment: CDR1 LNHDA and CDR2 SQIVND (reference sequence). The CDR3 runs to 15 residues. CDR3 sequence reads: CASRDPRDGPRGYTF. The CDR3 DNA reads TGTGCCAGTAGGGACCCCCGGGACGGCCCTAGGGGCTACACCTTC.

The chain recombines TRBV5-1 with TRBJ1-1; weak D call: TRBD1 (5 bases). Germline CDR1 reads SGHRS; CDR2 reads YFSETQ. Trimming took 4 bases from V and 5 from J, leaving 12 bases between them. The CDR3 consists of 13 residues. The CDR3 DNA follows: TGCGCCAGCAGCCCAGAGGGGTGGACTGAAGCTTTCTTT. It specifies CASSPEGWTEAFF.

This clonotype appeared many times. J is TRBJ1-1 and V is TRBV15, with 7 bases lining up with TRBD1. The V segment lost 3 bases and the J segment 1 base; nucleotides outside the gene matches: 2. This CDR3 region has 14 residues. CDR1 LNHNV and CDR2 YYDKDF come from the germline V gene (reference sequence). DNA for the CDR3: TGTGCCACCAGCAGGGCAGGGGGGAACACTGAAGCTTTCTTT. It yields the protein CATSRAGGNTEAFF.

This clonotype was seen many times. The chain recombines TRBV3-1 with TRBJ1-1; possible D gene TRBD1, 5 bases. CDR1 and CDR2 from the germline V gene are LGHDT and YNNKEL (reference sequence). The ends were cut back, 0 bases at V and 5 bases at J, with 7 bases in the middle. The CDR3 is made up of 13 amino acids. This chain's CDR3 is CASSQEGRTEAFF. As DNA, the CDR3 is TGTGCCAGCAGCCAAGAGGGGCGGACTGAAGCTTTCTTT.

This clonotype was detected a few times. CDR3 nucleotide sequence: TGCAGTGCTAGAGGCCAGGGCGGAGGTAGCAATCAGCCCCAGCATTTT. Its translation: CSARGQGGGSNQPQHF. The rearrangement uses TRBV20-1 and TRBJ1-5; D may be TRBD1 (5 bases). CDR1 is DFQATT, CDR2 SNEGSKA, per germline (reference sequence). The CDR3 extends over 16 amino acids. With 1 base removed from V and 0 bases from J, the gap between germline ends came to 13 bases.

This clonotype has ten or more counts. The chain carries TRBV6-2 or TRBV6-3 and TRBJ1-2; no reliable D call. CDR3 length: 15 residues. Trimming removed 0 bases from V and 4 bases from J, with 12 bases in between. The germline V gene encodes CDR1 MNHEY and CDR2 SVGEGT. CDR3 DNA: TGTGCCAGCAGTTACTCGATTACGCGTTTCTATGGCTACACCTTC. Translated: CASSYSITRFYGYTF.

This clonotype was found once. A read error is likely here: a far larger clone is one base away. The CDR3 nucleotides are TGTGCCAGCAGCATAGAAGAGACCCAGTACTTC. This gives the protein CASSIEETQYF. This sequence joins TRBV7-2 and TRBJ2-5; the D is unclear. CDR1 is SGHTA, CDR2 FQGNSA, per germline. The CDR3 covers 11 residues. The V and J ends lost 5 bases and 3 bases respectively, with 4 bases between them. Full variable domain (remainder filled in from reference TRBV7-2 and TRBJ2-5): GAGVSQSPSNKVTEKGKDVELRCDPISGHTALYWYRQSLGQGLEFLIYFQGNSAPDKSGLPSDRFSAERTGGSVSTLTIQRTQQEDSAVYLCASSIEETQYFGPGTRLLVL.

This clonotype has more than one count but fewer than ten. V and J are TRBV30 and TRBJ2-1; 7 positions match TRBD2. The CDR3 runs to 13 residues. The germline CDR1 and CDR2 sequences are GTSNPN and SVGIG (reference sequence). After removal of 0 bases from V and 7 bases from J, the junction contained 3 bases not matched to a gene. The CDR3 region has the DNA TGTGCCTGGAGTGTGGGGGGGTGGAATGAGCAGTTCTTC. This gives the protein CAWSVGGWNEQFF.